This TCR beta chain was documented in a study of T cell repertoires in cytomegalovirus infection. In its sample, this clonotype was seen many times. Its antigen remains unknown. One entry per CDR3 protein results from TCRdb running MiXCR on the reads. The table shows some 350,000 distinct CDR3 sequences, with roughly 34% occurring only once. Germline CDR1 reads SGHTA; CDR2 reads FQGNSA. CDR3 length: 16 amino acids. Trimming cost V 5 bases and J 0 bases, with 15 bases left between them. The input for sequencing was cultured PBMCs, taken from culture after CMV antigen stimulation. The rearrangement joins TRBV7-2 to TRBJ2-3, with D perhaps matching TRBD2 (5 bases). The clonotype was recovered from a human donor in good health (CMV status not recorded). Some clones in this sample may be carry-over from other donors' samples. Written as DNA, the CDR3 is TGTGCCAGCAGCGGGAGAAAGCGCCTCAGCACAGATACGCAGTATTTT. Translating it yields CASSGRKRLSTDTQYF. Looking up the rest from reference TRBV7-2 and TRBJ2-3 gives the full variable domain: GAGVSQSPSNKVTEKGKDVELRCDPISGHTALYWYRQSLGQGLEFLIYFQGNSAPDKSGLPSDRFSAERTGGSVSTLTIQRTQQEDSAVYLCASSGRKRLSTDTQYFGPGTRLTVL.